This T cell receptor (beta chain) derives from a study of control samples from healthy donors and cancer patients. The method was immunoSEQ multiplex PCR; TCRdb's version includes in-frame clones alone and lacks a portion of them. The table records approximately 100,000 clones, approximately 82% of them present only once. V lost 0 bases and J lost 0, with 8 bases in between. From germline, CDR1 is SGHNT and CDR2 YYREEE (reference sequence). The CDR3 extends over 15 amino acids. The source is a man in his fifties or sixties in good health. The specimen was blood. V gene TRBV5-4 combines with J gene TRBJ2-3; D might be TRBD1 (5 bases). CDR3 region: CASSLGTTSTDTQYF. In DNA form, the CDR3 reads TGTGCCAGCAGCTTGGGGACAACGAGCACAGATACGCAGTATTTT. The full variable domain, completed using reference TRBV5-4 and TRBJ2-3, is ETGVTQSPTHLIKTRGQQVTLRCSSQSGHNTVSWYQQALGQGPQFIFQYYREEENGRGNFPPRFSGLQFPNYSSELNVNALELDDSALYLCASSLGTTSTDTQYFGPGTRLTVL.